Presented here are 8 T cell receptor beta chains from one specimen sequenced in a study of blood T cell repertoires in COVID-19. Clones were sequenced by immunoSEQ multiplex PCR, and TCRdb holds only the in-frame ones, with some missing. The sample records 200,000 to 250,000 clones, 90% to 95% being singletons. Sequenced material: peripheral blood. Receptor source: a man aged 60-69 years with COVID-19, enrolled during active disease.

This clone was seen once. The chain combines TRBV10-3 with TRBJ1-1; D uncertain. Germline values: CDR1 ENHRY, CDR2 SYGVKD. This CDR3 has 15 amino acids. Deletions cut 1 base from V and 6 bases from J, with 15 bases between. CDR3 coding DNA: TGTGCCATCAGTGAGTTACGGGAAATACGCGCTGAAGCTTTCTTT. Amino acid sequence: CAISELREIRAEAFF.

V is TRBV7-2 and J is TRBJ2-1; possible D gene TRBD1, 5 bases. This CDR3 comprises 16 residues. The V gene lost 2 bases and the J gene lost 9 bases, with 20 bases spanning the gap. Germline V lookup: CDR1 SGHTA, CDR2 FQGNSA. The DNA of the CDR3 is TGTGCCAGCAGCTTAAATCCGACCTCCCAAAGGGGTGAGCAGTTCTTC. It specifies CASSLNPTSQRGEQFF.

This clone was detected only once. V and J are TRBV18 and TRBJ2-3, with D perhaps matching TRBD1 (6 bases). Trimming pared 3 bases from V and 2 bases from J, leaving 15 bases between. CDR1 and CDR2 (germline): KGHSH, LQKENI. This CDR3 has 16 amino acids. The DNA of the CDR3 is TGTGCCAGCTCACCGGGAGCAGGGGCCCTCACAGATACGCAGTATTTT. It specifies CASSPGAGALTDTQYF. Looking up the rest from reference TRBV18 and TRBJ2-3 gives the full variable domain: NAGVMQNPRHLVRRRGQEARLRCSPMKGHSHVYWYRQLPEEGLKFMVYLQKENIIDESGMPKERFSAEFPKEGPSILRIQQVVRGDSAAYFCASSPGAGALTDTQYFGPGTRLTVL.

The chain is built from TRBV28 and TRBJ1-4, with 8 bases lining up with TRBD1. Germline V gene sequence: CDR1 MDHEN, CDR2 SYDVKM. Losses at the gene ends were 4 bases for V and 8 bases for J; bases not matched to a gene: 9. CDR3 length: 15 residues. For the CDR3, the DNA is TGTGCCAGCAGTTCAGGGGGCAGGGCTGGAGAAAAACTGTTTTTT. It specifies CASSSGGRAGEKLFF.

The DNA of the CDR3 is TGTGCCAGCAGCGTAGGCAGGGCCGATAGTTATAATTCACCCCTCCACTTT. Translated, it gives CASSVGRADSYNSPLHF. This chain links TRBV9 with TRBJ1-6; a possible D gene is TRBD1 (5 bases). The CDR3 length is 17 residues. Germline V gene sequence: CDR1 SGDLS, CDR2 YYNGEE. The germline V and J ends were trimmed by 0 bases and 4 bases, with 14 bases remaining between them.

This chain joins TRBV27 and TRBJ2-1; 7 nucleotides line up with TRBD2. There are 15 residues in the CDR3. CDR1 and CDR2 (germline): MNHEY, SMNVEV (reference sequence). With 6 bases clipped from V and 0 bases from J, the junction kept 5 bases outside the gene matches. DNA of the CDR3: TGTGCCAGCAGCGGGGGGTTGAGCTCCTACAATGAGCAGTTCTTC. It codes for CASSGGLSSYNEQFF.

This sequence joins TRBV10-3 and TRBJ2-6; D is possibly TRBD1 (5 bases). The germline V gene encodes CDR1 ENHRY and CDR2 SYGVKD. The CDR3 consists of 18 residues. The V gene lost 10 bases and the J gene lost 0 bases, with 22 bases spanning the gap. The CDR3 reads CANSPGALQVSGANVLTF. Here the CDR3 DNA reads TGTGCCAACTCTCCCGGAGCCCTACAGGTCTCTGGGGCCAACGTCCTGACTTTC.

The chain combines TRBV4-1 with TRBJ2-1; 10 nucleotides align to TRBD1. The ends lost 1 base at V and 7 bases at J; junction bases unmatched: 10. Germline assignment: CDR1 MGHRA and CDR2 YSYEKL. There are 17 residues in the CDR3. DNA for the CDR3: TGCGCCAGCAGCCAAGTGGTTTTTAGGACAGGGGGAAATGAGCAGTTCTTC. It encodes CASSQVVFRTGGNEQFF.